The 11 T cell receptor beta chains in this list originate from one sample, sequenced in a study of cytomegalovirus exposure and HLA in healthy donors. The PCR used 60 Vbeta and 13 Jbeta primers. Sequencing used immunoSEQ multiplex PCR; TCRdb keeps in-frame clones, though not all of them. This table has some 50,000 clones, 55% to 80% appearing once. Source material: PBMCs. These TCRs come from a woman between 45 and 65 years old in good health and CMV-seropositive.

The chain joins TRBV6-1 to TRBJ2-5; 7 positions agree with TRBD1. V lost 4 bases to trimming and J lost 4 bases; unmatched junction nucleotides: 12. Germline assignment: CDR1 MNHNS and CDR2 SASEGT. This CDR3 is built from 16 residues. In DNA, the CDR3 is TGTGCCAGCAGTGTCAAGACAGGGTCAATCGGAGAGACCCAGTACTTC. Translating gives CASSVKTGSIGETQYF.

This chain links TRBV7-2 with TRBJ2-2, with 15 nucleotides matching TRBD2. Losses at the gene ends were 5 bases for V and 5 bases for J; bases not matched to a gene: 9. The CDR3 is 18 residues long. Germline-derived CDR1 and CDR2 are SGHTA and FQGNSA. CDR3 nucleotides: TGTGCCAGCAGCCGCGGACTAGCGGGGGGGCCAAGAACCGGGGAGCTGTTTTTT. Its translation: CASSRGLAGGPRTGELFF. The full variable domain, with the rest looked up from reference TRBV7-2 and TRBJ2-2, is GAGVSQSPSNKVTEKGKDVELRCDPISGHTALYWYRQSLGQGLEFLIYFQGNSAPDKSGLPSDRFSAERTGGSVSTLTIQRTQQEDSAVYLCASSRGLAGGPRTGELFFGEGSRLTVL.

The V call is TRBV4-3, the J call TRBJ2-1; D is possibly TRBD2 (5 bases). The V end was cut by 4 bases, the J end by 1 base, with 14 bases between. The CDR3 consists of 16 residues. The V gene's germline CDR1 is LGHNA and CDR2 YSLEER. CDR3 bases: TGCGCCAGCAGCCGATCTCAGGACTGGTCCTACAATGAGCAGTTCTTC. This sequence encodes CASSRSQDWSYNEQFF.

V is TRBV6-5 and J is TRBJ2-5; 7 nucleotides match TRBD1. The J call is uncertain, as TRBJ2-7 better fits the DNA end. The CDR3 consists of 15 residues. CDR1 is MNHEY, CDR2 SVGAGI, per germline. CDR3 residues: CASSPSEGQFYEQYF. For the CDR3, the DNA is TGTGCCAGCAGCCCCTCCGAGGGACAGTTCTACGAGCAGTACTTC.

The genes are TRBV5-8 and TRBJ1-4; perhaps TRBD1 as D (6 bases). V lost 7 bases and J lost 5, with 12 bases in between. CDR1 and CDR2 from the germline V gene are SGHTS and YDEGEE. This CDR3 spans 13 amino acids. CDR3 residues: CASSRDTNEKLFF. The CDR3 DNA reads TGTGCCAGCTCCCGGGACACGAATGAAAAACTGTTTTTT.

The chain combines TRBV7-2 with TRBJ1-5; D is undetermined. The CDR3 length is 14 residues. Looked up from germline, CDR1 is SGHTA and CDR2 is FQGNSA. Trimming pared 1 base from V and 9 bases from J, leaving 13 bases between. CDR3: CASSLDSTPGPQHF. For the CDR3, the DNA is TGTGCCAGCAGCTTAGACAGTACACCTGGGCCCCAGCATTTT.

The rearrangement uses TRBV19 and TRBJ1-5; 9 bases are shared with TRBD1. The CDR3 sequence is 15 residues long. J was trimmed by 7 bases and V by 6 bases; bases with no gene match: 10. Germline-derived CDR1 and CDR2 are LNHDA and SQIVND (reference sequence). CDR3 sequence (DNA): TGTGCCAGTAGAGTCCCGGGACAGGGACGGCAGCCCCAGCATTTT. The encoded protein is CASRVPGQGRQPQHF.

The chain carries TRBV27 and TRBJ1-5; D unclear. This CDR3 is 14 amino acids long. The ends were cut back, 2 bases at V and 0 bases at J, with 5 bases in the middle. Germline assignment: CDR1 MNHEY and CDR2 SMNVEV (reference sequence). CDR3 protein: CASSLQYSNQPQHF. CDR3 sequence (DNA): TGTGCCAGCAGTTTACAGTATAGCAATCAGCCCCAGCATTTT.

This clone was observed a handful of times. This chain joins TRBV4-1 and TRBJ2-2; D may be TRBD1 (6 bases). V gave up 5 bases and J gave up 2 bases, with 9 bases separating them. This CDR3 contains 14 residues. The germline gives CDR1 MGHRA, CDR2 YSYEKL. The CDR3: CASSGGANTGELFF. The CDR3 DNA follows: TGCGCCAGCAGCGGGGGCGCTAACACCGGGGAGCTGTTTTTT.

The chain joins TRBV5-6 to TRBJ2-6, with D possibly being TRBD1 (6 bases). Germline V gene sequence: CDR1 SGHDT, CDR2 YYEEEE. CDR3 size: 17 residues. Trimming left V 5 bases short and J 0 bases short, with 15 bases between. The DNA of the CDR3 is TGTGCCAGCAGTCCCGGACAGCTGACCTCTGGGGCCAACGTCCTGACTTTC. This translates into CASSPGQLTSGANVLTF.

In DNA form, the CDR3 reads TGTGCCAGCAGCCCCGACAGCGGGAGGTCCTACAATGAGCAGTTCTTC. Translated, it gives CASSPDSGRSYNEQFF. This chain uses TRBV7-9 with TRBJ2-1, with 9 bases fitting TRBD2. The trim removed 5 bases at V and 1 base at J, leaving 6 bases unmatched. Germline CDR1 is SEHNR and CDR2 is FQNEAQ (reference sequence). The CDR3 length is 16 residues.